Listed here is a single T cell receptor beta chain. The source of the sample is a study of T cell repertoires in cytomegalovirus infection. Each CDR3 protein is one row after TCRdb ran MiXCR on the reads. The repertoire includes about 300,000 distinct CDR3 sequences, more than 20% of them detected once, and about 15% sits in the top ten. V shed 6 bases and J 3 bases; nucleotides not matched to a gene: 4. In germline, CDR1 is SQVTM, CDR2 ANQGSEA. CDR3 length equals 14 residues. The sequencing input was PBMCs. This chain uses TRBV29-1 with TRBJ2-7; 14 nucleotides agree with TRBD2. The sequence came from a human donor in good health (CMV status not recorded). Some clones in this sample may be carry-over from other donors' samples. CDR3: CSVRGLAGVYEQYF. The CDR3 coding sequence is TGCAGCGTGAGGGGACTAGCGGGAGTCTACGAGCAGTACTTC.